One sample yielded the 11 T cell receptor beta chains listed below, sequenced in a study of spatial heterogeneity in lung cancer. A single record per CDR3 protein comes from TCRdb applying MiXCR to the 5' RACE reads. Altogether 60,000 to 80,000 distinct CDR3 sequences are present, less than 15% being singletons, with the ten largest covering about 7.1%. Time point described: sample taken at primary tumor resection. No cells were sorted before sequencing. The whole RNA sequenced was extracted from tumor, nontumor lung or frozen PBMC. The starting material was PBMCs, obtained at surgery. The source of these receptors is a male donor with early-stage non-small cell lung cancer.

This clonotype showed up just a few times. The chain is built from TRBV18 and TRBJ2-7; the match to TRBD1 covers 7 bases. Germline CDR1 is KGHSH and CDR2 is LQKENI. V lost 3 bases and J lost 3; bases outside the gene matches: 11. The CDR3 runs 16 residues. CDR3 in amino acids: CASSPLSGTEIYEQYF. CDR3 nucleotides: TGTGCCAGCTCACCTCTCTCCGGGACAGAAATCTACGAGCAGTACTTC.

This clonotype has more than one count but fewer than ten. V and J are TRBV20-1 and TRBJ2-6; D ambiguous. This CDR3 spans 12 amino acids. The germline gives CDR1 DFQATT, CDR2 SNEGSKA (reference sequence). Trimming pared 5 bases from V and 3 bases from J, leaving 5 bases between. CDR3 in DNA: TGCAGTGCTGCTAGTGGGGCCAACGTCCTGACTTTC. As protein: CSAASGANVLTF.

This clonotype was detected ten times or more. The rearrangement joins TRBV12-3 or TRBV12-4 to TRBJ2-1, with D perhaps being TRBD1 or TRBD2 (6 bases each). The CDR3 runs to 12 residues. V dropped 7 bases and J dropped 16 bases, with 20 bases sitting between them. The CDR3 loop is CASTGDLGVPFF. In DNA form, the CDR3 reads TGTGCCAGCACAGGGGACTTGGGAGTCCCCTTCTTC.

The sample holds a few counts of this clonotype. This chain uses TRBV5-1 with TRBJ2-7; no clear D. The germline V gene has CDR1 SGHRS and CDR2 YFSETQ. The germline V and J ends were trimmed by 4 bases and 4 bases, with 18 bases remaining between them. The CDR3 totals 15 residues. CDR3 protein: CASSPLKGMRYEQYF. CDR3 nucleotide sequence: TGCGCCAGCAGCCCCCTGAAGGGCATGAGGTACGAGCAGTACTTC.

This chain joins TRBV24-1 and TRBJ2-2; 10 bases map to TRBD2. V shed 4 bases and J 2 bases; nucleotides not matched to a gene: 6. Germline V gene data show CDR1 as KGHDR and CDR2 as SFDVKD. There are 17 residues in the CDR3. CDR3 DNA sequence: TGTGCCACCAGTGAAATAGCGGGAGGCCTAAACACCGGGGAGCTGTTTTTT. Amino acid sequence: CATSEIAGGLNTGELFF.

This clonotype was detected a few times. The chain combines TRBV6-5 with TRBJ2-1; possible D gene TRBD2, 5 bases. V lost 3 bases to trimming and J lost 7 bases, with 10 bases between them. The CDR3 spans 13 residues. CDR1 and CDR2 (germline): MNHEY, SVGAGI. CDR3 sequence (DNA): TGTGCCAGCAGTTATGAGGGCCTGAATGAGCAGTTCTTC. Residues: CASSYEGLNEQFF.

This clonotype was observed a few times. This chain connects TRBV29-1 to TRBJ1-5; a possible D gene is TRBD1 (5 bases). Trimming shortened V by 4 bases and J by 4 bases, and 8 bases separated the two germline ends. The germline CDR1 and CDR2 sequences are SQVTM and ANQGSEA. The CDR3 is made up of 12 amino acids. CDR3 amino acids: CSVGSGNQPQHF. The CDR3 DNA follows: TGCAGCGTTGGGTCAGGGAATCAGCCCCAGCATTTT.

About this clonotype: Its ends do not fully match the called genes, so a read error is possible. This rearrangement joins TRBV11-2 to TRBJ1-5, with no clear D. The germline V gene encodes CDR1 SGHAT and CDR2 FQNNGV. The CDR3 contains 15 residues. Here the CDR3 DNA reads TGTGCCAGCAGCTTTTCGAGTAGTAGCGATCAGCCCCAGCATTTT. Protein: CASSFSSSSDQPQHF.

The chain couples TRBV6-1 to TRBJ1-5; a weak D match, TRBD1 (5 bases). Trimming took off 6 bases at V and 6 bases at J, with 15 bases between the two ends. From germline, CDR1 is MNHNS and CDR2 SASEGT. The CDR3 covers 14 residues. CDR3 nucleotides: TGTGCCAGCAGATCTTCTTCTGGGGGTCAGCCCCAGCATTTT. Translated, it gives CASRSSSGGQPQHF.

The chain links TRBV5-1 to TRBJ1-5; D uncertain. The germline gives CDR1 SGHRS, CDR2 YFSETQ. This CDR3 comprises 15 residues. The germline V and J ends were trimmed by 0 bases and 4 bases, with 11 bases remaining between them. CDR3 nucleotides: TGCGCCAGCAGCTTGGGCCAGGTTGGGAATCAGCCCCAGCATTTT. It translates to CASSLGQVGNQPQHF.

This clonotype was recorded a few times. CDR3: CSARDPGAQNSPLHF. The DNA of the CDR3 is TGCAGTGCTAGAGATCCCGGGGCGCAGAATTCACCCCTCCACTTT. This chain connects TRBV20-1 to TRBJ1-6, with D possibly matching TRBD1 (5 bases). V lost 0 bases to trimming and J lost 7 bases, with 13 bases between them. The CDR3 totals 15 residues. The germline CDR1 and CDR2 sequences are DFQATT and SNEGSKA (reference sequence).